Presented here are 21 T cell receptor beta chains from one specimen sequenced in a study of response to subunit inactivated influenza vaccine. TCRdb independently ran MiXCR on the RT-PCR reads; one entry per CDR3 protein. The sample has a few hundred thousand distinct CDR3 sequences, around a fifth seen once. The specimen comprised PBMCs from blood, sampled about 20 months after vaccination. The origin of the receptors is a man in his fifties or sixties who received an inactivated influenza vaccine.

This clonotype has more than one count but fewer than ten. The genes are TRBV20-1 and TRBJ1-1, with TRBD1 matching over 7 bases. Germline values: CDR1 DFQATT, CDR2 SNEGSKA (reference sequence). This CDR3 contains 14 residues. The V gene end was trimmed by 4 bases and the J gene end by 5 bases; junction bases not matched to a gene: 10. CDR3 DNA: TGCAGTGCTAATTCAGGGGGACCGAGGACTGAAGCTTTCTTT. Protein product: CSANSGGPRTEAFF.

This rearrangement joins TRBV7-2 to TRBJ2-1, with D unresolved. The germline V gene encodes CDR1 SGHTA and CDR2 FQGNSA. The CDR3 has 16 residues. V was cut by 0 bases and J by 4 bases, with 13 bases left in between. CDR3 region: CASSLAVNMRYNEQFF. The CDR3 DNA sequence: TGTGCCAGCAGCTTAGCCGTGAATATGAGGTACAATGAGCAGTTCTTC.

In its sample, this clonotype was seen a few times. J is TRBJ2-2 and V is TRBV20-1; 9 nucleotides line up with TRBD1. The CDR3 loop spans 14 amino acids. With V trimmed by 6 bases and J by 9 bases, 11 bases remained unmatched. CDR1 is DFQATT and CDR2 is SNEGSKA in the germline V gene (reference sequence). Written as DNA, the CDR3 is TGCAGTGCAAGCCGGGACAGGGTCAACCGGGAGCTGTTTTTT. Encoded protein: CSASRDRVNRELFF.

This clonotype was seen more than once but under ten times. CDR3 amino acids: CAISEALSQPQHF. The CDR3 region has the DNA TGTGCCATCAGTGAGGCCCTTAGTCAGCCCCAGCATTTT. The chain recombines TRBV10-3 with TRBJ1-5; D unclear. Germline CDR1 and CDR2: ENHRY and SYGVKD. The V end was cut by 2 bases, the J end by 6 bases, with 8 bases between. This CDR3 region has 13 residues.

The genes are TRBV5-1 and TRBJ2-7, with D hard to call. V lost 0 bases and J 5 bases, leaving 12 bases between the germline ends. CDR1 SGHRS and CDR2 YFSETQ come from the germline V gene. The CDR3 is 14 amino acids. CDR3 nucleotide sequence: TGCGCCAGCAGCTTGGGCACTAAAGGCGACGAGCAGTACTTC. It is translated as CASSLGTKGDEQYF.

This clonotype was observed a handful of times. The chain recombines TRBV11-2 with TRBJ1-6, with D perhaps TRBD1 (6 bases). The V and J ends lost 4 bases and 8 bases respectively, with 12 bases between them. The CDR3 has 14 amino acids. Germline values: CDR1 SGHAT, CDR2 FQNNGV. CDR3 nucleotides: TGTGCCAGCAGCTCGTTAACAGGGTATTCACCCCTCCACTTT. Encoded protein: CASSSLTGYSPLHF.

This clonotype was seen more than once but under ten times. This chain connects TRBV4-3 to TRBJ1-6, with 10 bases lining up with TRBD1. The CDR3 extends over 16 amino acids. The V segment lost 0 bases and the J segment 9 bases; nucleotides outside the gene matches: 5. Looked up from germline, CDR1 is LGHNA and CDR2 is YSLEER. CDR3 amino acids: CASSQEGTGEGSPLHF. The DNA of the CDR3 is TGCGCCAGCAGCCAAGAAGGGACAGGGGAGGGTTCACCCCTCCACTTT.

This clonotype occurred a few times. CDR3 sequence (DNA): TGTGCCAGCAGTGAATTTGGGGTTCGAGAAAAACTGTTTTTT. The encoded protein is CASSEFGVREKLFF. The rearrangement joins TRBV6-1 to TRBJ1-4; D is unresolved. Germline V lookup: CDR1 MNHNS, CDR2 SASEGT. Trimming shortened V by 2 bases and J by 8 bases, and 12 bases separated the two germline ends. This CDR3 spans 14 amino acids.

V and J are TRBV18 and TRBJ1-3; D call uncertain. CDR1 and CDR2 from the germline V gene are KGHSH and LQKENI. Trimming pared 3 bases from V and 7 bases from J, leaving 7 bases between. This CDR3 region has 12 residues. The DNA for the CDR3 is TGTGCCAGCTCACCCCAGGATAACACCATATATTTT. Its translation: CASSPQDNTIYF.

This clonotype came up a few times. The V gene is TRBV10-1, the J gene TRBJ2-3, with TRBD2 identical over 11 bases. Germline V gene lookup returns CDR1 WNHNN and CDR2 SYGVQD (reference sequence). The V and J ends lost 0 bases and 8 bases, in that order; junction bases with no gene match: 1. CDR3 length equals 14 residues. The CDR3 sequence: CASSESLAGGTQYF. CDR3 in DNA: TGCGCCAGCAGTGAGTCGCTAGCGGGGGGTACGCAGTATTTT.

This clonotype has only a few counts. The V and J genes are TRBV6-2 or TRBV6-3 and TRBJ1-2; TRBD1 matches at 8 bases. The CDR3 covers 12 residues. V dropped 10 bases and J dropped 6; count of bases not matched to a gene: 7. Germline CDR1 MNHEY, CDR2 SVGEGT. The CDR3: CATGDRRDGYTF. CDR3 sequence (DNA): TGTGCCACCGGGGACAGGAGGGATGGCTACACCTTC.

The chain carries TRBV5-1 and TRBJ1-2, with TRBD1 as a possible D gene (5 bases). The V end lost 4 bases, the J end lost 6 bases, and 13 bases lay between the germline ends. Germline assignment: CDR1 SGHRS and CDR2 YFSETQ. The CDR3 contains 13 residues. CDR3 DNA sequence: TGCGCCAGCAGCCCCGAAGGGGCTAATGGCTACACCTTC. This codes for CASSPEGANGYTF.

The chain employs TRBV30 and TRBJ1-1; 12 nucleotides align to TRBD1. The CDR3 has 18 amino acids. V shed 2 bases and J 0 bases; nucleotides not matched to a gene: 10. From germline, CDR1 is GTSNPN and CDR2 SVGIG (reference sequence). CDR3 loop: CAWSPGTGGGKLNTEAFF. In DNA, the CDR3 is TGTGCCTGGAGTCCCGGGACAGGGGGCGGGAAGTTGAACACTGAAGCTTTCTTT.

CDR3 protein: CASSARTGGYYEQYF. As DNA, the CDR3 is TGTGCCAGCAGCGCGCGGACAGGGGGCTACTACGAGCAGTACTTC. The V and J genes are TRBV4-2 and TRBJ2-7; 11 bases are shared with TRBD1. The V and J ends lost 5 bases and 3 bases, in that order; junction bases with no gene match: 6. Germline CDR1 reads LGHNA; CDR2 reads YNFKEQ. The CDR3 is 15 amino acids.

This sequence joins TRBV2 and TRBJ2-4; D is unresolved. The CDR3 length is 13 residues. Deletions cut 7 bases from V and 2 bases from J, with 9 bases between. The germline V gene has CDR1 SNHLY and CDR2 FYNNEI. The CDR3 loop reads CASTLPSKNIQYF. DNA of the CDR3: TGTGCCAGCACCCTACCTTCCAAAAACATTCAGTACTTC.

CDR3 bases: TGTGCCAGCACCACGTACTCCCAGCGGTCACCCCTCCACTTT. Amino acids: CASTTYSQRSPLHF. V usage is TRBV6-2 or TRBV6-3 and J usage is TRBJ1-6; D unresolved. Trimming stripped 7 bases from V and 10 bases from J, with 17 bases between. This CDR3 comprises 14 residues. Germline assignment: CDR1 MNHEY and CDR2 SVGEGT.

The CDR3 loop is CASSQSPTDGGAEAFF. Written as DNA, the CDR3 is TGCGCCAGCAGCCAGTCGCCGACGGACGGGGGGGCTGAAGCTTTCTTT. The V call is TRBV4-3, the J call TRBJ1-1; weak D call: TRBD1 (5 bases). The V end lost 3 bases, the J end lost 6 bases, and 20 bases lay between the germline ends. The germline CDR1 and CDR2 sequences are LGHNA and YSLEER. The CDR3 contains 16 residues.

This clonotype was seen only a few times. The chain joins TRBV7-2 to TRBJ2-3, with TRBD2 identical over 10 bases. The germline V gene encodes CDR1 SGHTA and CDR2 FQGNSA. The CDR3 extends over 17 amino acids. V was clipped by 3 bases and J by 5 bases; unmatched bases: 11. In DNA, the CDR3 is TGTGCCAGCAGCTTTAAAATAGCGGGGGGAGTTAGAGATACGCAGTATTTT. Amino acids: CASSFKIAGGVRDTQYF.

The chain links TRBV6-1 to TRBJ2-1; 8 bases fit TRBD2. The germline gives CDR1 MNHNS, CDR2 SASEGT. V trimming: 9 bases; J trimming: 6 bases; junction bases outside the gene matches: 7. CDR3 length equals 13 residues. CDR3 bases: TGTGCCAGTCTCGGGAGGGTTAGCAATGAGCAGTTCTTC. Protein: CASLGRVSNEQFF.

The V call is TRBV29-1, the J call TRBJ1-2; 7 positions match TRBD1. V was pared by 4 bases and J by 3 bases, with 2 bases of the junction left unmatched. Per germline, CDR1 SQVTM and CDR2 ANQGSEA. This CDR3 contains 12 residues. As DNA, the CDR3 is TGCAGCGTTGGTGACAGGGACTATGGCTACACCTTC. It translates to CSVGDRDYGYTF.

The chain recombines TRBV6-5 with TRBJ2-7; D is possibly TRBD2 (6 bases). Trimming pared 4 bases from V and 2 bases from J, leaving 12 bases between. The CDR3 is 14 amino acids. Germline CDR1 reads MNHEY; CDR2 reads SVGAGI. CDR3: CASSSPPGAYEQYF. The CDR3 coding sequence is TGTGCCAGCAGTTCCCCCCCGGGAGCCTACGAGCAGTACTTC.